The 22 T cell receptor beta chains in this list originate from one sample, sequenced in a study of blood T cells in healthy people across ages. It was with a sample-barcoded 5' primer and a J-beta primer mix that a second PCR of about 6 to 12 cycles was run. TCRdb ran MiXCR on the 5' RACE reads and lists one entry per CDR3 protein. The sample records hundreds of thousands of distinct CDR3 sequences, under 30% being singletons. The sequenced material came from blood. The receptors were gathered from a woman over 75 in good health.

This clonotype was counted at least ten times. The chain combines TRBV6-6 with TRBJ2-5; D tentatively fits TRBD1 or TRBD2 (6 bases each). Trimming removed 2 bases from V and 5 bases from J, with 15 bases in between. The germline CDR1 and CDR2 sequences are MNHNY and SVGAGI (reference sequence). This CDR3 has 15 residues. Here the CDR3 reads CASSYPGADKETQYF. In DNA form, the CDR3 reads TGTGCCAGCAGTTACCCGGGGGCGGATAAGGAGACCCAGTACTTC.

Many counts were recorded for this clonotype. The chain employs TRBV29-1 and TRBJ2-1; 7 nucleotides line up with TRBD2. This CDR3 spans 19 amino acids. The germline V gene encodes CDR1 SQVTM and CDR2 ANQGSEA. The ends lost 7 bases at V and 0 bases at J; junction bases unmatched: 21. The CDR3 DNA reads TGCAGCGCCACGACTAGCTCCCACCTAAGATCGTACTCCTACAATGAGCAGTTCTTC. Protein sequence: CSATTSSHLRSYSYNEQFF.

This clonotype appeared a single time. A junction end diverges from the germline sequence, so it may reflect a read error. The V call is TRBV19, the J call TRBJ1-5; no clear D. Germline V lookup: CDR1 LNHDA, CDR2 SQIVND (reference sequence). This CDR3 region has 13 residues. CDR3 sequence: CTSSSAGNQPQHF. CDR3 nucleotides: TGTACCAGTAGTAGCGCGGGCAATCAGCCCCAGCATTTT.

This chain connects TRBV19 to TRBJ1-2; no clear D. V shed 7 bases and J shed 5 bases, with 17 bases lying between them. The CDR3 is 14 residues long. Germline V CDR1 and CDR2: LNHDA, SQIVND (reference sequence). The chain's CDR3 is CASKQRAGLYGYTF. The CDR3 DNA sequence: TGTGCCAGTAAACAACGAGCAGGACTTTATGGCTACACCTTC.

This clonotype was counted many times. The chain recombines TRBV4-2 with TRBJ2-5; a possible D gene is TRBD1 (6 bases). CDR1 LGHNA and CDR2 YNFKEQ come from the germline V gene. This CDR3 has 15 residues. V lost 0 bases to trimming and J lost 2 bases, with 10 bases between them. This chain's CDR3 is CASSQEGHIQETQYF. As DNA, the CDR3 is TGTGCCAGCAGCCAAGAGGGACACATTCAAGAGACCCAGTACTTC.

This chain links TRBV6-6 with TRBJ2-2; TRBD2 might be the D (7 bases). Per the germline V gene, CDR1 is MNHNY and CDR2 is SVGAGI (reference sequence). The V end lost 7 bases, the J end lost 7 bases, and 19 bases lay between the germline ends. This CDR3 has 15 residues. CDR3 bases: TGTGCCAGCATCTATGGAGGGGGGGCGAGCGGGGAGCTGTTTTTT. It codes for CASIYGGGASGELFF.

About this clonotype: A much larger clone is a single base away; this may be a read error. The genes are TRBV15 and TRBJ2-7; D may be TRBD1 (6 bases). The end of the DNA aligns better with TRBJ2-5, so the J call may be wrong. The germline gives CDR1 LNHNV, CDR2 YYDKDF (reference sequence). CDR3 length: 15 amino acids. The CDR3 coding sequence is TGTACCACCAGCAGAGTAGCAGGGGTGACGGAGACCCAGTACTTC. This codes for CTTSRVAGVTETQYF.

Turning to this clonotype: A read error may explain this, as a much larger clone is one base away. The chain has TRBV11-2 and TRBJ2-1; 16 positions agree with TRBD2. Germline V gene data show CDR1 as SGHAT and CDR2 as FQNNGV. The CDR3 consists of 17 residues. V shed 5 bases and J 8 bases; nucleotides not matched to a gene: 9. The CDR3: CASSPGLAGGQGYEQFF. The CDR3 DNA reads TGTGCCAGCAGCCCGGGACTAGCGGGGGGGCAGGGCTATGAGCAGTTCTTC.

In its sample, this clonotype was seen many times. This chain joins TRBV7-3 and TRBJ1-1; 11 bases are a match to TRBD1. This CDR3 has 18 amino acids. The germline V gene has CDR1 SGHTA and CDR2 FQGTGA. The V gene end was trimmed by 3 bases and the J gene end by 3 bases; junction bases not matched to a gene: 12. This CDR3 reads CASSLKLGQGARDTEAFF. As DNA, the CDR3 is TGTGCCAGCAGCTTGAAACTTGGACAGGGGGCAAGGGACACTGAAGCTTTCTTT.

The rearrangement links TRBV19 to TRBJ2-7; 11 positions match TRBD2. The germline CDR1 and CDR2 sequences are LNHDA and SQIVND (reference sequence). The CDR3 sequence is 12 residues long. The V segment lost 4 bases and the J segment 7 bases; nucleotides outside the gene matches: 0. This CDR3 reads CASSRTSGEQYF. In DNA form, the CDR3 reads TGTGCCAGTAGTAGGACTAGCGGGGAGCAGTACTTC.

This clonotype has just a few counts. This rearrangement joins TRBV9 to TRBJ2-3, with 8 bases lining up with TRBD2. This CDR3 spans 16 amino acids. The germline CDR1 and CDR2 sequences are SGDLS and YYNGEE. J gave up 3 bases and V 0 bases, and 6 bases lay outside the gene matches. DNA for the CDR3: TGTGCCAGCAGCGTAGCCGGGGGGGGCATGACAGATACGCAGTATTTT. This codes for CASSVAGGGMTDTQYF.

The chain recombines TRBV29-1 with TRBJ2-1; 8 positions match TRBD1. Per germline, CDR1 SQVTM and CDR2 ANQGSEA. The CDR3 is 13 residues long. V was clipped by 4 bases and J by 6 bases; unmatched bases: 5. The CDR3 loop reads CSVVRDRSNEQFF. As DNA, the CDR3 is TGCAGCGTTGTAAGGGACAGGTCCAATGAGCAGTTCTTC.

This clonotype was seen more than once but under ten times. This chain joins TRBV11-2 and TRBJ1-1; 8 bases agree with TRBD1. The CDR3 has 18 amino acids. The V segment lost 3 bases and the J segment 4 bases; nucleotides outside the gene matches: 16. Germline CDR1 SGHAT, CDR2 FQNNGV. In DNA form, the CDR3 reads TGTGCCAGCAGCTTTGGGAGGGGGGCAGGGGGCGTTCGCACTGAAGCTTTCTTT. Residues: CASSFGRGAGGVRTEAFF.

Remarks on this clonotype: Since a much larger clone is just one base distant, this may be a read error. The rearrangement uses TRBV6-1 and TRBJ2-3; tentative D call: TRBD2 (6 bases). This CDR3 region has 15 residues. The V gene's germline CDR1 is MNHNS and CDR2 SASEGT. The CDR3 region has the DNA TGTACCAGCAGGTCGGGGGTCGAGGGACTGGGTACGCAGTATTTT. Encoded protein: CTSRSGVEGLGTQYF.

This clonotype was seen at least ten times. The chain is built from TRBV2 and TRBJ2-1, with a weak D call TRBD1 (6 bases). CDR1 and CDR2 (germline): SNHLY, FYNNEI. The CDR3 runs to 13 residues. V gave up 7 bases and J gave up 7 bases, with 14 bases separating them. In DNA, the CDR3 is TGTGCCAGCACTCTCCTACAGGGAAATGAGCAGTTCTTC. It translates to CASTLLQGNEQFF. The complete variable domain, with remaining parts taken from reference TRBV2 and TRBJ2-1, reads EPEVTQTPSHQVTQMGQEVILRCVPISNHLYFYWYRQILGQKVEFLVSFYNNEISEKSEIFDDQFSVERPDGSNFTLKIRSTKLEDSAMYFCASTLLQGNEQFFGPGTRLTVL.

The CDR3 reads CASSLRTQTYEQYF. The CDR3 DNA reads TGCGCCAGCAGCTTGCGGACCCAAACCTACGAGCAGTACTTC. V usage is TRBV5-1 and J usage is TRBJ2-4; D ambiguous. The DNA end is more similar to TRBJ2-7, so the J call may be wrong. Germline V gene lookup returns CDR1 SGHRS and CDR2 YFSETQ. This CDR3 region has 14 residues.

The V call is TRBV20-1, the J call TRBJ2-5; D not certain. CDR1 DFQATT and CDR2 SNEGSKA come from the germline V gene (reference sequence). V gave up 7 bases and J gave up 1 base, with 7 bases separating them. CDR3 size: 11 residues. The CDR3 sequence: CSVSPQETQYF. The CDR3 DNA sequence: TGCAGTGTTAGCCCCCAAGAGACCCAGTACTTC.

This clonotype has at least ten counts. The V call is TRBV12-3 or TRBV12-4, the J call TRBJ1-1; D remains unclear. The CDR3 sequence is 13 residues long. V gave up 1 base and J gave up 4 bases, with 7 bases separating them. Here the CDR3 reads CASSLGAGTEAFF. The DNA for the CDR3 is TGTGCCAGCAGTTTAGGGGCGGGCACTGAAGCTTTCTTT.

This clonotype was seen ten or more times. V gene TRBV3-1 combines with J gene TRBJ1-4; 7 bases line up with TRBD1. CDR1 and CDR2 from the germline V gene are LGHDT and YNNKEL (reference sequence). The CDR3 runs 15 residues. Trimming took 2 bases from V and 6 from J; bases not matched to a gene: 6. The CDR3 here is CASSQRTGWDEKLFF. The CDR3 bases are TGTGCCAGCAGCCAAAGGACAGGTTGGGATGAAAAACTGTTTTTT.

V is TRBV7-8 and J is TRBJ2-7; 9 nucleotides align to TRBD1. J gave up 9 bases and V 1 base, and 10 bases lay outside the gene matches. There are 15 residues in the CDR3. Germline V gives CDR1 SGHVS, CDR2 FQNEAQ. CDR3 amino acids: CASSLGMRQGVGQYF. The CDR3 region has the DNA TGTGCCAGCAGCTTAGGAATGCGACAGGGGGTCGGGCAGTACTTC. The full variable domain, with the rest looked up from reference TRBV7-8 and TRBJ2-7, is GAGVSQSPRYKVAKRGQDVALRCDPISGHVSLFWYQQALGQGPEFLTYFQNEAQLDKSGLPSDRFFAERPEGSVSTLKIQRTQQEDSAVYLCASSLGMRQGVGQYFGPGTRLTVT.

This clonotype was counted many times. The rearrangement uses TRBV6-2 or TRBV6-3 and TRBJ2-7; 8 bases map to TRBD2. Germline-derived CDR1 and CDR2 are MNHEY and SVGEGT. The CDR3 runs to 14 residues. J was trimmed by 2 bases and V by 6 bases; bases with no gene match: 6. The CDR3 region is CASRLAVVAYEQYF. CDR3 in DNA: TGTGCCAGCAGACTAGCGGTAGTAGCCTACGAGCAGTACTTC.

This clonotype was observed a few times. CDR3 sequence (DNA): TGCAGTGCTGGAAGATGGGACTCCTACAATGAGCAGTACTTC. It specifies CSAGRWDSYNEQYF. This chain joins TRBV20-1 and TRBJ2-1; perhaps TRBD2 as D (6 bases). The J call may be in error: the DNA end matches TRBJ2-7 better. Germline CDR1 DFQATT, CDR2 SNEGSKA (reference sequence). The CDR3 extends over 14 amino acids.